This TCR beta chain derives from a study of somatic mutations in cytotoxic T cells in rheumatoid arthritis. From germline, CDR1 is MDHEN and CDR2 SYDVKM. V was shortened by 2 bases and J by 7 bases, with 9 bases between the two germline ends. The CDR3 runs 13 residues. Assay used: immunoSEQ multiplex PCR; TCRdb lists only in-frame clones, some missing. The sample shows some 12,000 clones, more than 65% of them seen only once. The chain has TRBV28 and TRBJ2-1, with D maybe TRBD2 (5 bases). The sample consisted of CD8+ T cells sorted from blood. The TCR comes from a man between 60 and 75 years old in good health. As DNA, the CDR3 is TGTGCCAGCAGTTTAGGAGGTCTGAATGAGCAGTTCTTC. It is translated as CASSLGGLNEQFF.